The rows below give T cell receptor beta chains drawn from one sample of a study of blood T cell repertoires in COVID-19. Assay used: immunoSEQ multiplex PCR; TCRdb lists only in-frame clones, some missing. The repertoire holds approximately 470,000 clones, with roughly 87% as singletons. Sequencing input: PBMCs or T cells enriched from blood (not recorded which). The receptors come from a young woman who had recovered from COVID-19. The CDR3 runs from the conserved cysteine through the conserved F or W. A D gene is named only where the DNA matches it firmly. Some rows mark clone size as missing; the rest say once, few, many or name a class of expanded clone.

J: TRBJ1-2; V: TRBV30; D: TRBD1; size: .; CDR3: CAWNARTGDGYTF; DNA: TGTGCCTGGAACGCAAGGACAGGGGATGGCTACACCTTC
J: TRBJ2-1; V: TRBV7-2; D: TRBD2; size: once; CDR3: CASRVSGTSVFNEQFF; DNA: TGTGCCAGCAGGGTATCCGGGACTAGCGTCTTCAATGAGCAGTTCTTC
J: TRBJ1-3; V: TRBV6-1; D: .; size: .; CDR3: CASSDLETAGNTIYF; DNA: TGTGCCAGCAGTGATCTTGAGACAGCCGGAAACACCATATATTTT
J: TRBJ2-2; V: TRBV5-6; D: TRBD2; size: .; CDR3: CASSLRGGTGELFF; DNA: TGTGCCAGCAGCTTGCGGGGGGGCACCGGGGAGCTGTTTTTT
J: TRBJ2-3; V: TRBV7-6; D: .; size: .; CDR3: CASSTGTDTQYF; DNA: TGTGCCAGCAGCACAGGGACCGATACGCAGTATTTT
J: TRBJ2-3; V: TRBV3-1/TRBV3-2; D: TRBD1; size: .; CDR3: CASSVDRGTDTQYF; DNA: TGTGCCAGCAGCGTTGACAGGGGAACAGATACGCAGTATTTT
J: TRBJ2-2; V: TRBV30; D: TRBD1; size: .; CDR3: CASGDRLSTGELFF; DNA: TGTGCCTCGGGGGACAGGCTGAGCACCGGGGAGCTGTTTTTT
J: TRBJ1-4; V: TRBV3-1/TRBV3-2; D: TRBD1; size: few; CDR3: CASSLGTGGREKLFF; DNA: TGTGCCAGCAGCCTCGGGACAGGGGGTAGGGAAAAACTGTTTTTT
J: TRBJ2-1; V: TRBV6-1; D: TRBD2; size: .; CDR3: CASSEQRGDSQQFF; DNA: TGTGCCAGCAGTGAACAGCGGGGGGACTCACAGCAGTTCTTC
J: TRBJ1-2; V: TRBV19; D: TRBD1; size: .; CDR3: CASSTGGKDYGYTF; DNA: TGTGCCAGTAGTACAGGGGGCAAGGACTATGGCTACACCTTC
J: TRBJ2-6; V: TRBV30; D: .; size: .; CDR3: CAWRQGPGANVLTF; DNA: TGTGCCTGGAGACAGGGCCCCGGGGCCAACGTCCTGACTTTC
J: TRBJ2-3; V: TRBV11-2; D: TRBD2; size: .; CDR3: CASSLDSRGGNTDTQYF; DNA: TGTGCCAGCAGCTTAGATTCGCGGGGGGGTAACACAGATACGCAGTATTTT
J: TRBJ2-5; V: TRBV7-9; D: TRBD1; size: .; CDR3: CASSTGQGALETQYF; DNA: TGTGCCAGCAGCACCGGACAGGGGGCATTGGAGACCCAGTACTTC
J: TRBJ1-6; V: TRBV4-2; D: .; size: .; CDR3: CASSQEEEQPLHF; DNA: TGTGCCAGCAGCCAAGAAGAGGAGCAGCCCCTCCACTTT
J: TRBJ1-2; V: TRBV30; D: TRBD1; size: .; CDR3: CAWRTYWTGQAHGYTF; DNA: TGTGCCTGGAGAACCTATTGGACAGGGCAGGCCCATGGCTACACCTTC
J: TRBJ1-2; V: TRBV7-9; D: .; size: .; CDR3: CASSRTANYGYTF; DNA: TGTGCCAGCAGCCGGACAGCTAACTATGGCTACACCTTC
J: TRBJ1-2; V: TRBV15; D: .; size: few; CDR3: CATSMYRTDYGYTF; DNA: TGTGCCACCAGCATGTATCGAACGGACTATGGCTACACCTTC
J: TRBJ1-1; V: TRBV2; D: TRBD1; size: .; CDR3: CASTRQGGQGNTEAFF; DNA: TGTGCCAGCACACGCCAAGGGGGACAGGGGAACACTGAAGCTTTCTTT
J: TRBJ1-5; V: TRBV4-1; D: TRBD1; size: .; CDR3: CASSNGQGRNQPQHF; DNA: TGCGCCAGCAGCAATGGACAGGGCCGCAATCAGCCCCAGCATTTT
J: TRBJ1-4; V: TRBV5-1; D: .; size: .; CDR3: CASSLAATNEKLFF; DNA: TGCGCCAGCAGCTTGGCCGCAACTAATGAAAAACTGTTTTTT